This entry is about one TCR beta chain. Other DNA sequences within the sample encode an identical CDR3. These data come from a study of blood T cell repertoires in COVID-19. Study context: T cells, B-cell-depleted T cells, or PBMCs supplied cDNA or gDNA.

Measured with immunoSEQ multiplex PCR; TCRdb has only the in-frame clones, and not every one. The data show under 70,000 clones, with roughly 89% seen just once and 4% held by the top ten. The CDR3 is made up of 13 amino acids. V gave up 2 bases and J gave up 1 base, with 5 bases separating them. Germline values: CDR1 MNHEY, CDR2 SVGAGI. This TCR derives from a man in his forties or fifties with acute or convalescent COVID-19. This chain links TRBV6-5 with TRBJ1-1; D is ambiguous. Material: peripheral blood. This CDR3 is CASSYGRNTEAFF. The CDR3 bases are TGTGCCAGCAGTTACGGGAGGAACACTGAAGCTTTCTTT.